The entry below describes one T cell receptor beta chain. Its antigen is undetermined. In each sample, at least 7 million PBMCs were isolated. The CDR3 sequence is 13 residues long. Germline values: CDR1 MNHEY, CDR2 SMNVEV (reference sequence). V was clipped by 6 bases and J by 3 bases, with 12 bases between them. This entry belongs to a study of blood T cells in healthy people across ages. Combining a sample-barcoded 5' primer with a J-beta primer mix, a second PCR ran for roughly 7 to 12 cycles. Via MiXCR, TCRdb re-called the 5' RACE reads, giving one row per CDR3 protein. The data show around 620,000 distinct CDR3 sequences, 27% seen once. General study points: Changes seen in expanded clonotypes were possibly confounded by donor CMV status left unknown. Among long-lived donors, naive CD4+ cells were more numerous and diversity higher than in aged donors.

This chain joins TRBV27 and TRBJ2-7; no clear D. The source of this sequence is a woman in her 70s in good health. Input material: blood. Here the CDR3 reads CASRQRDDYEQYF. CDR3 in DNA: TGTGCCAGCAGGCAAAGGGATGACTACGAGCAGTACTTC.